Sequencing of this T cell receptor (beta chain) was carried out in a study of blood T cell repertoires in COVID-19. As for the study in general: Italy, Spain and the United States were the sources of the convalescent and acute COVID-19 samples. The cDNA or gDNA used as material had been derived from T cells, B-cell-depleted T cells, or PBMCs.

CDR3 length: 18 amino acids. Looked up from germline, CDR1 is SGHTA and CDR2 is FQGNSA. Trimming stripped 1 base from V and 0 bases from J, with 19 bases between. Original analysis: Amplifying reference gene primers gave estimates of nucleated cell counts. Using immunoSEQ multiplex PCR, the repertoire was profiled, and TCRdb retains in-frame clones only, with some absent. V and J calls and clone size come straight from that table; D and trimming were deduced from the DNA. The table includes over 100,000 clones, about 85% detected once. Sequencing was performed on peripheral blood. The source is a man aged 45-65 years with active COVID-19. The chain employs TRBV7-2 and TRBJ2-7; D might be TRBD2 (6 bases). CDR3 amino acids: CASSLEHGLRGNSYEQYF. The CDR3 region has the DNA TGTGCCAGCAGCTTAGAACACGGTCTGCGGGGTAACTCCTACGAGCAGTACTTC.